This T cell receptor (beta chain) originates from a study of blood T cell repertoires in COVID-19. Background on the study: Samples came from the United States, Italy and Spain, spanning acute and convalescent COVID-19. T cells, B-cell-depleted T cells, or PBMCs provided the cDNA or gDNA that served as material.

The ends were cut back, 1 base at V and 5 bases at J, with 7 bases in the middle. The CDR3 is 13 residues long. CDR1 is SGHAT, CDR2 FQNNGV, per germline. Original processing methods: For nucleated cells, counts were estimated from reference gene primer amplification. Generated by immunoSEQ multiplex PCR, the TCRdb table keeps only in-frame clones and is missing some. The V and J calls and clone size come from that table; D and trimming were worked out from the DNA. Counted here are tens of thousands of clones, approximately 90% occurring once; the ten biggest clones make up roughly an eighth. Sequenced material: peripheral blood. This chain uses TRBV11-2 with TRBJ2-3; TRBD2 is a possible D gene (5 bases). The TCR was taken from a woman in her sixties with active COVID-19. This CDR3 reads CASSLVGIDTQYF. The CDR3 DNA reads TGTGCCAGCAGCTTAGTCGGGATAGATACGCAGTATTTT.